The next 11 T cell receptor beta chains were all read from a single sample in a study of T cell responses to AZD1222 COVID-19 vaccine. Clones were sequenced by immunoSEQ multiplex PCR, and TCRdb holds only the in-frame ones, with some missing. The repertoire holds some 160,000 clones, with just over 90% as singletons. The sequences come from peripheral blood, collected 28 days after the second AZD1222 dose. The receptors derive from an adult who received the AZD1222 COVID-19 vaccine.

This rearrangement joins TRBV25-1 to TRBJ1-6; 10 bases fit TRBD1. This CDR3 is 13 amino acids long. Per germline, CDR1 MGHDK and CDR2 SYGVNS. V trimming: 8 bases; J trimming: 8 bases; junction bases outside the gene matches: 3. In DNA, the CDR3 is TGTGCCAGCTCGGGACAGGGGCATTCACCCCTCCACTTT. Translating it yields CASSGQGHSPLHF.

The gene calls are TRBV2 and TRBJ1-4, with a possible D match to TRBD1 (5 bases). The CDR3 loop spans 15 amino acids. V lost 5 bases and J 0 bases, leaving 10 bases between the germline ends. Germline V lookup: CDR1 SNHLY, CDR2 FYNNEI. The CDR3 coding sequence is TGTGCCAGCAGTCTTTACAGGACAACTAATGAAAAACTGTTTTTT. Translation gives CASSLYRTTNEKLFF. Using reference TRBV2 and TRBJ1-4 for the parts outside the CDR3, the full variable domain is EPEVTQTPSHQVTQMGQEVILRCVPISNHLYFYWYRQILGQKVEFLVSFYNNEISEKSEIFDDQFSVERPDGSNFTLKIRSTKLEDSAMYFCASSLYRTTNEKLFFGSGTQLSVL.

V gene TRBV7-2 combines with J gene TRBJ2-4, with D possibly TRBD2 on 6 matching bases. Germline lookup yields CDR1 SGHTA and CDR2 FQGNSA. The CDR3 consists of 14 residues. The V gene lost 1 base and the J gene lost 9 bases, with 13 bases spanning the gap. CDR3 sequence (DNA): TGTGCCAGCAGCTTAGGGGCGGGGATGGTCATTCAGTACTTC. Its protein is CASSLGAGMVIQYF.

The chain employs TRBV7-3 and TRBJ1-1; D call uncertain. The V gene's germline CDR1 is SGHTA and CDR2 FQGTGA. V lost 2 bases to trimming and J lost 0 bases, with 4 bases between them. The CDR3 totals 13 residues. CDR3 bases: TGTGCCAGCAGCTTACGAATGAACACTGAAGCTTTCTTT. It encodes CASSLRMNTEAFF.

V is TRBV29-1 and J is TRBJ2-5; D is unresolved. CDR1 SQVTM and CDR2 ANQGSEA come from the germline V gene. Trimming left V 1 base short and J 3 bases short, with 3 bases between. This CDR3 spans 11 amino acids. The CDR3 DNA follows: TGCAGCGTTGAAGTGGAAGAGACCCAGTACTTC. Amino acids: CSVEVEETQYF.

The chain has TRBV3-1 (or the pseudogene TRBV3-2) and TRBJ2-3, with a tentative D call TRBD1 (6 bases). The CDR3 has 13 amino acids. From germline, CDR1 is LGHDT and CDR2 YNNKEL (reference sequence). Trimming pared 3 bases from V and 4 bases from J, leaving 8 bases between. CDR3: CASSHTGPDTQYF. Written as DNA, the CDR3 is TGTGCCAGCAGCCATACAGGGCCAGATACGCAGTATTTT.

This clone was seen a handful of times. CDR3 amino acids: CASSGDGGYGYTF. The CDR3 bases are TGCGCCAGCAGTGGCGACGGGGGGTATGGCTACACCTTC. V gene TRBV5-1 combines with J gene TRBJ1-2, with D perhaps TRBD1 (5 bases). The CDR3 has 13 residues. In germline, CDR1 is SGHRS, CDR2 YFSETQ. Trimming removed 5 bases at V and 5 bases at J, with 13 bases between.

This clone has just one count. The chain links TRBV5-1 to TRBJ2-7; the match to TRBD1 covers 10 bases. Germline-derived CDR1 and CDR2 are SGHRS and YFSETQ. This CDR3 has 15 amino acids. Trimming at V came to 4 bases and at J to 1 base, leaving 5 bases not matched to a gene. The CDR3 sequence: CASSLGTGESYEQYF. The CDR3 nucleotides are TGCGCCAGCAGCCTTGGGACAGGGGAATCCTACGAGCAGTACTTC.

This chain links TRBV5-6 with TRBJ1-1, with D maybe TRBD1 (5 bases). The CDR3 runs to 17 residues. V lost 2 bases and J lost 4, with 21 bases in between. The germline CDR1 and CDR2 sequences are SGHDT and YYEEEE. Here the CDR3 reads CASSFQRAGGRSTEAFF. CDR3 nucleotides: TGTGCCAGCAGCTTTCAGCGGGCCGGGGGAAGGAGCACTGAAGCTTTCTTT. The full variable domain, its missing parts supplied by reference TRBV5-6 and TRBJ1-1, is DAGVTQSPTHLIKTRGQQVTLRCSPKSGHDTVSWYQQALGQGPQFIFQYYEEEERQRGNFPDRFSGHQFPNYSSELNVNALLLGDSALYLCASSFQRAGGRSTEAFFGQGTRLTVV.

The CDR3 DNA follows: TGTGCCAGCAGCCAAGTCGGACAGGGGGGTACCCAGTACTTC. This codes for CASSQVGQGGTQYF. V usage is TRBV14 and J usage is TRBJ2-5; 10 nucleotides align to TRBD1. V dropped 1 base and J dropped 8; count of bases not matched to a gene: 4. Per germline, CDR1 SGHDN and CDR2 FVKESK. The CDR3 runs to 14 residues.

V and J are TRBV11-3 and TRBJ2-3; D is possibly TRBD1 (5 bases). The ends were cut back, 5 bases at V and 0 bases at J, with 6 bases in the middle. This CDR3 is 13 amino acids long. CDR1 and CDR2 from the germline V gene are SGHNT and YENEEA. The CDR3 DNA reads TGTGCCAGCAGCCAGGGTAGCACAGATACGCAGTATTTT. Its protein is CASSQGSTDTQYF.